A single T cell receptor (beta chain) is shown here with its context. Distinct nucleotide sequences in the sample also encode this CDR3. This entry is derived from a study of shared clonotypes between healthy human individuals. Produced via immunoSEQ multiplex PCR; TCRdb's table is partial and in-frame only. The sample yields over 2 million clones, 95% seen once. Sequencing input: naive CD4+ T cells sorted from blood. Sample subset: CD45RA+ positively selected. The origin of this receptor is a young man in good health.

Written as DNA, the CDR3 is TGTGCCATCAGTGATGGGACAGGGAATGAGCAGTACTTC. Translating gives CAISDGTGNEQYF. The chain joins TRBV10-3 to TRBJ2-7; TRBD1 matches 9 bases. In germline, CDR1 is ENHRY, CDR2 SYGVKD. V was clipped by 3 bases and J by 7 bases; unmatched bases: 4. The CDR3 consists of 13 residues.